This TCR beta chain comes out of a study of cytomegalovirus exposure and HLA in healthy donors. General study findings and limits: Sequencing likely produced, as an artifact, a cluster of highly shared sequence variants. No immune exposure information besides CMV serostatus was available.

Germline CDR1 reads SGDLS; CDR2 reads YYNGEE. Trimming cost V 2 bases and J 2 bases, with 16 bases left between them. The CDR3 has 16 residues. Remarks on this clone: As yet, its antigen is unknown.

The PCR employed 60 Vbeta primers together with 13 Jbeta primers. The repertoire was sequenced with immunoSEQ multiplex PCR; TCRdb's copy has only in-frame clones and lacks some. The sample includes around 130,000 clones, more than 60% of them seen just once. The sequenced sample was PBMCs. V usage is TRBV9 and J usage is TRBJ2-5; D unresolved. The receptor was derived from a woman under 30 in good health and CMV-seronegative. CDR3 sequence (DNA): TGTGCCAGCAGCGTCGTACCGTTCCCACTACAAGAGACCCAGTACTTC. It yields the protein CASSVVPFPLQETQYF.